The 16 T cell receptor beta chains listed next were all sequenced from one sample in a study of cytomegalovirus exposure and HLA in healthy donors. The PCR employed 60 Vbeta primers together with 13 Jbeta primers. The table came from immunoSEQ multiplex PCR; TCRdb's copy has only in-frame clones and leaves some out. The sample has 95,000 to 150,000 clones, around 73% seen once. The sample comprised PBMCs. The receptor set was obtained from a woman aged 40 to 50 in good health and CMV-seropositive.

On this clone itself: A junction end diverges from the germline sequence, so it may reflect a read error. The genes are TRBV7-7 and TRBJ1-1; 7 nucleotides agree with TRBD1. CDR3 size: 19 residues. The germline gives CDR1 SSHAT, CDR2 FNYEAQ (reference sequence). CDR3 bases: TGTGCTAGCAGCCCCCAGCATGGCGGGACAGTCATTTTCGGCACTGAAGCTTTCTTT. Its translation is CASSPQHGGTVIFGTEAFF. Filled out from reference TRBV7-7 and TRBJ1-1, the complete variable domain reads GAGVSQSPRYKVTKRGQDVTLRCDPISSHATLYWYQQALGQGPEFLTYFNYEAQPDKSGLPSDRFSAERPEGSISTLTIQRTEQRDSAMYRCASSPQHGGTVIFGTEAFFGQGTRLTVV.

This clone was recorded a few times. V and J are TRBV5-6 and TRBJ1-2; 9 positions match TRBD1. With 2 bases clipped from V and 2 bases from J, the junction kept 13 bases outside the gene matches. Per germline, CDR1 SGHDT and CDR2 YYEEEE. The CDR3 is 18 residues long. The CDR3 nucleotides read TGTGCCAGCAGCTTTCTATCGAGCCGGACAGGGGAAAACTATGGCTACACCTTC. Its protein is CASSFLSSRTGENYGYTF.

By its share, this clone is medium-sized (0.01 to 0.1%). The chain recombines TRBV4-1 with TRBJ2-3; D not certain. Trimming shortened V by 1 base and J by 0 bases, and 8 bases separated the two germline ends. The CDR3 contains 15 residues. Germline V gene data show CDR1 as MGHRA and CDR2 as YSYEKL. CDR3 DNA sequence: TGCGCCAGCAGCCAAGTTGCCAGTAGCACAGATACGCAGTATTTT. Protein product: CASSQVASSTDTQYF.

The V gene is TRBV9, the J gene TRBJ1-1; 8 positions match TRBD1. CDR3 length: 15 residues. The V segment lost 3 bases and the J segment 1 base; nucleotides outside the gene matches: 5. The germline V gene has CDR1 SGDLS and CDR2 YYNGEE. CDR3: CASSDDRGPNTEAFF. The CDR3 region has the DNA TGTGCCAGCAGCGACGACAGGGGCCCGAACACTGAAGCTTTCTTT. Combining the CDR3 with reference TRBV9 and TRBJ1-1 gives the whole variable domain DSGVTQTPKHLITATGQRVTLRCSPRSGDLSVYWYQQSLDQGLQFLIQYYNGEERAKGNILERFSAQQFPDLHSELNLSSLELGDSALYFCASSDDRGPNTEAFFGQGTRLTVV.

V gene TRBV6-6 combines with J gene TRBJ1-5; TRBD1 matches at 8 bases. CDR3 length equals 15 residues. The trim removed 2 bases at V and 3 bases at J, leaving 3 bases unmatched. In germline, CDR1 is MNHNY, CDR2 SVGAGI (reference sequence). The CDR3, as DNA: TGTGCCAGCAGTTACGGGGGACAGGCCAATCAGCCCCAGCATTTT. As protein: CASSYGGQANQPQHF.

The V call is TRBV19, the J call TRBJ1-1; 9 nucleotides line up with TRBD1. CDR3 size: 13 residues. V trimming: 6 bases; J trimming: 4 bases; junction bases outside the gene matches: 3. From germline, CDR1 is LNHDA and CDR2 SQIVND (reference sequence). The CDR3 reads CASRGTGITEAFF. CDR3 DNA sequence: TGTGCCAGTAGGGGGACAGGGATCACTGAAGCTTTCTTT.

V and J are TRBV7-2 and TRBJ1-5, with D possibly TRBD1 on 5 matching bases. This CDR3 spans 13 amino acids. Germline V CDR1 and CDR2: SGHTA, FQGNSA. Trimming removed 8 bases at V and 0 bases at J, with 8 bases between. The chain's CDR3 is CASGQGSNQPQHF. CDR3 DNA: TGTGCCAGCGGCCAGGGTAGCAATCAGCCCCAGCATTTT. The full variable domain, with the rest looked up from reference TRBV7-2 and TRBJ1-5, is GAGVSQSPSNKVTEKGKDVELRCDPISGHTALYWYRQSLGQGLEFLIYFQGNSAPDKSGLPSDRFSAERTGGSVSTLTIQRTQQEDSAVYLCASGQGSNQPQHFGDGTRLSIL.

This clone has a single count. The chain combines TRBV2 with TRBJ2-2; 11 bases match TRBD1. Germline CDR1 reads SNHLY; CDR2 reads FYNNEI. The V segment lost 10 bases and the J segment 4 bases; nucleotides outside the gene matches: 5. The CDR3 totals 14 residues. CDR3 amino acids: CATDRGLLTGELFF. The CDR3 bases are TGTGCCACGGACAGGGGGCTTCTCACCGGGGAGCTGTTTTTT.

The V and J genes are TRBV7-6 and TRBJ2-5, with 16 bases that match TRBD2. J gave up 5 bases and V 5 bases, and 2 bases lay outside the gene matches. The CDR3 contains 15 residues. Germline lookup yields CDR1 SGHVS and CDR2 FNYEAQ. CDR3: CASSRGLAGGETQYF. CDR3 sequence (DNA): TGTGCCAGCAGCCGGGGACTAGCGGGGGGGGAGACCCAGTACTTC.

This clone was seen only a few times. The rearrangement links TRBV29-1 to TRBJ1-2; 7 positions agree with TRBD1. There are 15 residues in the CDR3. Germline loops: CDR1 SQVTM, CDR2 ANQGSEA. The V and J ends lost 7 bases and 0 bases, in that order; junction bases with no gene match: 11. The CDR3, as DNA: TGCAGCGCGGCAGGGGGAACGGCTTCTAACTATGGCTACACCTTC. Translating it yields CSAAGGTASNYGYTF.

A few counts support this clone. V gene TRBV7-9 combines with J gene TRBJ2-3; 9 bases agree with TRBD1. The CDR3 has 15 amino acids. CDR1 is SEHNR and CDR2 is FQNEAQ in the germline V gene (reference sequence). J was trimmed by 3 bases and V by 6 bases; bases with no gene match: 7. The CDR3: CASSQTGGGTDTQYF. In DNA form, the CDR3 reads TGTGCCAGCAGTCAAACAGGGGGCGGGACAGATACGCAGTATTTT.

This rearrangement joins TRBV5-1 to TRBJ2-2, with 10 bases matching TRBD2. The CDR3 has 20 residues. Per germline, CDR1 SGHRS and CDR2 YFSETQ. The trim removed 4 bases at V and 1 base at J, leaving 16 bases unmatched. The CDR3 DNA reads as TGCGCCAGCAGCCCGGATCTAGCGGGGGCGTTCATTGGGAACACCGGGGAGCTGTTTTTT. Encoded protein: CASSPDLAGAFIGNTGELFF.

The rearrangement uses TRBV19 and TRBJ2-3; no firm D call. Trimming shortened V by 3 bases and J by 4 bases, and 8 bases separated the two germline ends. CDR1 LNHDA and CDR2 SQIVND come from the germline V gene (reference sequence). The CDR3 is 13 residues long. CDR3 region: CASSIPPSDTQYF. CDR3 nucleotide sequence: TGTGCCAGTAGTATCCCCCCATCAGATACGCAGTATTTT.

This rearrangement joins TRBV7-8 to TRBJ2-5, with a possible D match to TRBD2 (6 bases). The CDR3 runs to 14 residues. The germline V and J ends were trimmed by 0 bases and 5 bases, with 10 bases remaining between them. CDR1 is SGHVS, CDR2 FQNEAQ, per germline. This CDR3 is CASSLAGAGETQYF. DNA for the CDR3: TGTGCCAGCAGCTTAGCAGGGGCGGGGGAGACCCAGTACTTC. Based on the CDR3 plus reference TRBV7-8 and TRBJ2-5, the full variable domain is GAGVSQSPRYKVAKRGQDVALRCDPISGHVSLFWYQQALGQGPEFLTYFQNEAQLDKSGLPSDRFFAERPEGSVSTLKIQRTQQEDSAVYLCASSLAGAGETQYFGPGTRLLVL.

This chain connects TRBV5-1 to TRBJ1-2; D unclear. The V end lost 0 bases, the J end lost 6 bases, and 12 bases lay between the germline ends. The CDR3 is made up of 14 amino acids. CDR1 is SGHRS, CDR2 YFSETQ, per germline. The CDR3 sequence is CASSLDQIRNGYTF. The DNA for the CDR3 is TGCGCCAGCAGCTTGGATCAGATTCGAAATGGCTACACCTTC.

The chain recombines TRBV25-1 with TRBJ2-7; D is undetermined. With 2 bases removed from V and 1 base from J, the gap between germline ends came to 12 bases. The length of the CDR3 is 15 residues. The V gene's germline CDR1 is MGHDK and CDR2 SYGVNS. Here the CDR3 DNA reads TGTGCCAGCAGTGAAAGCGTTAGGCCTTCCTACGAGCAGTACTTC. Its translation is CASSESVRPSYEQYF.